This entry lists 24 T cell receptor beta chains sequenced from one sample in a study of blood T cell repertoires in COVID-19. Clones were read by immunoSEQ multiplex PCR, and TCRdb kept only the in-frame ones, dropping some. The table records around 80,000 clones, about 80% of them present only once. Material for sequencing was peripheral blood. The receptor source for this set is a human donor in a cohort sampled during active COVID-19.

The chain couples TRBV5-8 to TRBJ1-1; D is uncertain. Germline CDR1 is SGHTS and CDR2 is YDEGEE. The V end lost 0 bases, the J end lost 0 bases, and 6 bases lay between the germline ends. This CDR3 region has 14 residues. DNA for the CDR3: TGTGCCAGCAGCTTGGGCGGCTTGAACACTGAAGCTTTCTTT. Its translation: CASSLGGLNTEAFF.

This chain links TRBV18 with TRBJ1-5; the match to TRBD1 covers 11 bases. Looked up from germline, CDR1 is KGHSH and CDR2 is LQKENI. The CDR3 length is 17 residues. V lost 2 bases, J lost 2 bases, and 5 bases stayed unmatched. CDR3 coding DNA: TGTGCCAGCTCACCAGGACAGGGGGCGCCGGGCAATCAGCCCCAGCATTTT. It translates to CASSPGQGAPGNQPQHF.

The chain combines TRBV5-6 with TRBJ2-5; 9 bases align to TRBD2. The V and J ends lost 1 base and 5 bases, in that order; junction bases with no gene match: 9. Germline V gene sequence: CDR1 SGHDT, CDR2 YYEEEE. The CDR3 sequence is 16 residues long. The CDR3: CASSLKAGGPPETQYF. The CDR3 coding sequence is TGTGCCAGCAGCTTGAAGGCGGGGGGGCCACCGGAGACCCAGTACTTC.

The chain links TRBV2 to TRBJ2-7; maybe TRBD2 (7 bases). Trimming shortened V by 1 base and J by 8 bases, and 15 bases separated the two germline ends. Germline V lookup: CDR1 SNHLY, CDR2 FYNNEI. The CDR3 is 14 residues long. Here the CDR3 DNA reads TGTGCCAGCAGTGAAGAGTCGAAGGGGGGGAAGCAGTACTTC. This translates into CASSEESKGGKQYF.

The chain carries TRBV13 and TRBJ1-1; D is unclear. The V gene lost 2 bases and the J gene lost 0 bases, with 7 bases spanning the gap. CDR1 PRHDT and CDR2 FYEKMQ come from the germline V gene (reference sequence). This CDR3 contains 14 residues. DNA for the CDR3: TGTGCCAGCAGCTTACCTCCGGTGAACACTGAAGCTTTCTTT. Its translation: CASSLPPVNTEAFF.

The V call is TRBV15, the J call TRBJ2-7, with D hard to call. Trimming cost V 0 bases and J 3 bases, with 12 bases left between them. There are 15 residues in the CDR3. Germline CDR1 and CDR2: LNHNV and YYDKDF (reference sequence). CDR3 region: CATSRDMGSGYEQYF. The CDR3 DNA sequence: TGTGCCACCAGCAGAGATATGGGCTCTGGCTACGAGCAGTACTTC.

For the CDR3, the DNA is TGTGCCAGCAGCCGGGACACGCGCAATCAGCCCCAGCATTTT. Amino acids: CASSRDTRNQPQHF. J is TRBJ1-5 and V is TRBV3-1 (or the pseudogene TRBV3-2); perhaps TRBD1 as D (6 bases). From germline, CDR1 is LGHDT and CDR2 YNNKEL (reference sequence). CDR3 length: 14 amino acids. Trimming pared 4 bases from V and 2 bases from J, leaving 9 bases between.

The CDR3 DNA sequence: TGCAGCGTGGGACTTCGGGCAGGGGAGCTGTTTTTT. Its protein is CSVGLRAGELFF. The J gene is TRBJ2-2, the V gene TRBV29-1, with D possibly matching TRBD2 (6 bases). The V gene's germline CDR1 is SQVTM and CDR2 ANQGSEA. V was pared by 6 bases and J by 8 bases, with 13 bases between. This CDR3 has 12 residues.

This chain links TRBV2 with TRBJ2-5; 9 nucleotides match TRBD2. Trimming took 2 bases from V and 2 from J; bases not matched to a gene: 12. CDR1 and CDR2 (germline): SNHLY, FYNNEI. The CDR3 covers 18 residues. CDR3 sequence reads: CASSEMKLAGGRQETQYF. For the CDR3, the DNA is TGTGCCAGCAGTGAAATGAAACTAGCGGGTGGGAGGCAAGAGACCCAGTACTTC.

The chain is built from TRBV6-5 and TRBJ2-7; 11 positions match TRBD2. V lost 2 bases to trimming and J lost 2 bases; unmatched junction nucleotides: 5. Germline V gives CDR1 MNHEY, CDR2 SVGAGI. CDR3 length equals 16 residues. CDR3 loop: CASSYTTSGSTYEQYF. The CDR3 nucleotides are TGTGCCAGCAGTTACACCACTAGCGGGAGCACCTACGAGCAGTACTTC.

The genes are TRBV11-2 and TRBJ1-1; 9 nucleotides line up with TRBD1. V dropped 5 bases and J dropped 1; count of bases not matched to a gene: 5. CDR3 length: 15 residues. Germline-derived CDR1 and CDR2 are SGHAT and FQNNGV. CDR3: CASSLRQGENTEAFF. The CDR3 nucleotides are TGTGCCAGCAGCCTTAGACAGGGGGAGAACACTGAAGCTTTCTTT.

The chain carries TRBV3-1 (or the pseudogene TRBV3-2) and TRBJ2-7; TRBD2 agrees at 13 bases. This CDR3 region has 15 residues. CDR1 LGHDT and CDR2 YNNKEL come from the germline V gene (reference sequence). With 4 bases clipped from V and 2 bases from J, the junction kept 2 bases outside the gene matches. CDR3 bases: TGTGCCAGCAGCCTCGGACTAGCGGGGGCCTACGAGCAGTACTTC. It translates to CASSLGLAGAYEQYF.

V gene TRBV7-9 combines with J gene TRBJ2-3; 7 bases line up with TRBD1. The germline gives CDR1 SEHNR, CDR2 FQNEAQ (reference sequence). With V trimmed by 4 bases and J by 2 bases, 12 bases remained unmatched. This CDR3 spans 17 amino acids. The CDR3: CASSSLQGLGNTDTQYF. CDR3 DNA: TGTGCCAGCAGCTCCCTACAGGGGCTTGGAAACACAGATACGCAGTATTTT.

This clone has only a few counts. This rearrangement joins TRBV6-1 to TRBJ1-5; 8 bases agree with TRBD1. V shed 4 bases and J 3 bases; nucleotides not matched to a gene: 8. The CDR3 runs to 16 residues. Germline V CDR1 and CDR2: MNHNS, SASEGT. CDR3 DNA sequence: TGTGCCAGCAGTGCTACGACAGGGGCCTCCAATCAGCCCCAGCATTTT. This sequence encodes CASSATTGASNQPQHF.

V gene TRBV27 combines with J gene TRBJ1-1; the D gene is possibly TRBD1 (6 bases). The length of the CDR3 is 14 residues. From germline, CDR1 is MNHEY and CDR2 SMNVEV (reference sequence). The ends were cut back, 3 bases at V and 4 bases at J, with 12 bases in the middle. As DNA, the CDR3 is TGTGCCAGCAGTTTGGCTCTACAGGGCACTGAAGCTTTCTTT. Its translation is CASSLALQGTEAFF.

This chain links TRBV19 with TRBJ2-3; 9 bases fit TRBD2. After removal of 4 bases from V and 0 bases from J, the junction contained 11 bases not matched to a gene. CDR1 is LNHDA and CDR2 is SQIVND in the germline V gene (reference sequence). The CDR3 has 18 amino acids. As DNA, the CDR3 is TGTGCCAGTAGTAGGCGACAGGGAACTAGCGGGAGCACAGATACGCAGTATTTT. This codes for CASSRRQGTSGSTDTQYF.

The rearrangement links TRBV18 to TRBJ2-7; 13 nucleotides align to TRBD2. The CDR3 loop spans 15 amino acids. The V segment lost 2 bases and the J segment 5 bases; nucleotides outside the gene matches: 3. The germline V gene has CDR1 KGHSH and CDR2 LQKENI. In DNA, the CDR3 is TGTGCCAGCTCACCAGGACTAGCGGGAGAGAACGAGCAGTACTTC. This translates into CASSPGLAGENEQYF.

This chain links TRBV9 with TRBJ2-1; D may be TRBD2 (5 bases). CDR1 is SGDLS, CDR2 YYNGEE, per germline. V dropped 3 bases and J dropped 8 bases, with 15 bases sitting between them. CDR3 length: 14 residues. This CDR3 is CASSGRGSRDEQFF. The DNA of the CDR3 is TGTGCCAGCAGCGGTCGGGGTAGCCGCGATGAGCAGTTCTTC.

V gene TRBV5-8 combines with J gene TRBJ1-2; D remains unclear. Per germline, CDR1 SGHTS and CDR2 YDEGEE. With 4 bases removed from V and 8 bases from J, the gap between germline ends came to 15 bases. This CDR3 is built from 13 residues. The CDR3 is CASSGRPVEGYTF. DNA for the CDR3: TGTGCCAGCAGCGGGCGCCCGGTTGAAGGCTACACCTTC.

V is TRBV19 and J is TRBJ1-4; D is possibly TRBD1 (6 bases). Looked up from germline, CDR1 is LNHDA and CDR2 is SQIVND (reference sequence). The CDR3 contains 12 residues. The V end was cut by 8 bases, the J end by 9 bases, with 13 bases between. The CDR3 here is CASLSQGKKLFF. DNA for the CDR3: TGTGCCAGTCTTTCCCAGGGGAAAAAACTGTTTTTT.

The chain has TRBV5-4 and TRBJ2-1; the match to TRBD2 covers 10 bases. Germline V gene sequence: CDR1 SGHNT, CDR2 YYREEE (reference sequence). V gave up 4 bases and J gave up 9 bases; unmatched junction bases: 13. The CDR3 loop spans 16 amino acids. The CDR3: CASSPMPSGRGPEQFF. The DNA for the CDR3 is TGTGCCAGCAGCCCAATGCCTAGCGGGAGAGGGCCTGAGCAGTTCTTC.

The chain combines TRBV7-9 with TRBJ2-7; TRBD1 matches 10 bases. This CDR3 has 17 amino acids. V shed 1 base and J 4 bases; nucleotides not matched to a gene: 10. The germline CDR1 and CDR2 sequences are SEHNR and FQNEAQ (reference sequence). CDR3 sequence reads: CASSLVNLGDRGYEQYF. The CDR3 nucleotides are TGTGCCAGCAGCTTAGTGAATTTGGGGGACAGGGGTTACGAGCAGTACTTC.

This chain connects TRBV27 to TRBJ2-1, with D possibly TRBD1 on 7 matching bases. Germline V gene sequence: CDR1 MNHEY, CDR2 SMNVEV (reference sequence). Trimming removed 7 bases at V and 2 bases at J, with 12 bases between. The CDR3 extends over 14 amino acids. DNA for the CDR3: TGTGCCAGCACGTCCAGGGGGGCCTACAATGAGCAGTTCTTC. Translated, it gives CASTSRGAYNEQFF.

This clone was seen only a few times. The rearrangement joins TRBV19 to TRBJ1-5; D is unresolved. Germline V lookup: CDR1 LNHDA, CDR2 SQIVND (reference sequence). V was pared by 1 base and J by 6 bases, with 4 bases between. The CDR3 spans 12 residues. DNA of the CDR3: TGTGCCAGTAGTATAGGGCCTCAGCCCCAGCATTTT. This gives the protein CASSIGPQPQHF.